This TCR beta chain was sequenced during a study of T cells after yellow fever vaccination (dated by TCRdb to the late 2010s). About the full investigation: The SMART-Seq v4 Ultra Low Input RNA kit was used to prepare libraries from fractions with low cell numbers. To follow T-cell clones before and after primary and booster YFV17D yellow fever vaccination, bulk TCR alpha and beta repertoires were sequenced over time. Blood samples were taken at several timepoints before and after primary and secondary immunization, and bulk PBMC replicates and cell subsets were isolated. Two healthy male donors, one aged 18 to 29 and one aged 30 to 40 years, were included in the cohort. Summary of the overall study and its limitations: A small share of clonotypes occurred in both CD4 and CD8 compartments, likely arising from convergent recombination. Most clones expanded after primary vaccination were re-detected after the booster (around 96% of CD4 and about 88% of CD8), suggesting broad memory maintenance. Compared with the primary T-cell response, the secondary T-cell response was weaker but faster, peaking on day 5 rather than day 15. Computational filtering was required because FACS-sorted repertoires could contain abundant contaminating clonotypes from the bulk population. The study included only two donors, which limits how far the findings can be generalized.

The sample's treatment or condition, from its label and the paper: live attenuated yellow fever vaccine strain. A standard Ficoll-Paque protocol was used to isolate PBMCs from peripheral blood. Epitope-specific CD8 T cells were sorted with a dextramer loaded with the yellow fever NS4B epitope peptide, and anti-CD3 and anti-CD8 staining was applied. TriZol was used to extract RNA from bulk PBMCs, CD4 and CD8 fractions, and dextramer-positive and dextramer-negative fractions. This clonotype has more than one count but fewer than ten. Per-base quality was not reported, and no clone a single base away is much larger than it. TCR cDNA was synthesized by 5'RACE template switching, which introduced a universal primer site and unique molecular identifiers. Priming for cDNA synthesis came from both the TCR alpha and TCR beta constant segments. Libraries were amplified in two PCR steps, with sample barcodes and sequencing adapters added in the second step. Sequencing of libraries was performed on Illumina HiSeq 2500 (2x100 bp) or NovaSeq (2x150 bp). Concerning the study's data processing: Demultiplexing of reads and collapsing into UMI consensus sequences were performed with MIGEC, and V(D)J alignment was carried out with MiXCR. Vaccine-responding clonotypes were identified with edgeR using replicate PBMC samples, with FDR below 0.01 and a log2 fold change above 5 up to day 15 being required. Bulk clonotypes were assigned CD4 or CD8 identity according to which sequenced CD4 or CD8 repertoire held them at higher abundance. Clonotypes enriched at least 10-fold in dextramer-positive versus dextramer-negative fractions were classed as NS4B-specific, and CD4-biased clonotypes were left out. Through fastp at Q25 and MiXCR, TCRdb rebuilt clones from the public reads, retaining in-frame beta chains. CDR3 protein duplicates are merged, each entry listing the most common genes and DNA. These V and J calls derive from TCRdb rather than the authors' analysis. Recorded for this sample are approximately 85,000 distinct CDR3 sequences; about an eighth of them occurred a single time. Of the sample, approximately 23% is held by the ten largest clones.

From its cysteine to its phenylalanine, the CDR3 spans 12 amino acids. The retained sequence is limited to the CDR3, 36 bases, with the frame set at the first base. V sheds 7 bases and J sheds 3 bases, leaving 6 bases between their ends. CDR1 and CDR2 are drawn from the germline V gene (reference sequence): LNHNV, YYDKDF. Recombination connected TRBV15 to TRBJ2-2, with the D gene not clear enough to name. The receptor was isolated from a man aged 18 to 29 who received the YFV17D yellow fever vaccine. This sample comprised CD8+ T cells not binding an NS4B(214-222) dextramer, sorted from PBMCs, obtained 20 to 25 days after the first yellow fever vaccination. Read against the paper, the sample's cell subset or site label means: NS4B epitope dextramer-negative CD8 T cells. The CDR3 protein: CATKGDTGELFF. The DNA sequence follows: TGTGCCACCAAGGGTGACACCGGGGAGCTGTTTTTT. The full variable domain, with segments outside the CDR3 supplied by the reference TRBV15 and TRBJ2-2 proteins, appears as DAMVIQNPRYQVTQFGKPVTLSCSQTLNHNVMYWYQQKSSQAPKLLFHYYDKDFNNEADTPDNFQSRRPNTSFCFLDIRSPGLGDTAMYLCATKGDTGELFFGEGSRLTVL.